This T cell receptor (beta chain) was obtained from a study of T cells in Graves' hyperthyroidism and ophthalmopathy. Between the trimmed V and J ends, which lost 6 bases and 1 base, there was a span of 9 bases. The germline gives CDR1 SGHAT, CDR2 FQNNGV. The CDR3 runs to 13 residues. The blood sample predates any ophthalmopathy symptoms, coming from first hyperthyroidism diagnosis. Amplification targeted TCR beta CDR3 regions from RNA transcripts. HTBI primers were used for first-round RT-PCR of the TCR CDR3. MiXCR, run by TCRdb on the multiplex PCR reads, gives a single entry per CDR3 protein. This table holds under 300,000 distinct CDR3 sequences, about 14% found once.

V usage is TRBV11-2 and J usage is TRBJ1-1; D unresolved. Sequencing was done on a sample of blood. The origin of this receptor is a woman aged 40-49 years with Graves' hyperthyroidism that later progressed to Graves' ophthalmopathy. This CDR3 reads CASSFTANTEAFF. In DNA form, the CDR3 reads TGTGCCAGCAGTTTTACCGCGAACACTGAAGCTTTCTTT.